This TCR beta chain was obtained from a study of T cells after yellow fever vaccination. This clonotype was seen many times. TCRdb re-analysed the 5' RACE reads in MiXCR, keeping a single row per CDR3 protein. Of 510,000 or so distinct CDR3 sequences in the sample, about 19% were seen once. The V end lost 6 bases, the J end lost 0 bases, and 15 bases lay between the germline ends. The CDR3 is 16 residues long. The sequencing used PBMCs, collected 15 days after the yellow fever booster vaccination. This chain connects TRBV12-3 or TRBV12-4 to TRBJ2-4; the D is unclear. The sequence came from a man in his thirties or forties who received the YFV17D yellow fever vaccine. The CDR3 reads CASSRNWPVAKNIQYF. In nucleotides, the CDR3 is TGTGCCAGCAGCCGCAACTGGCCGGTAGCCAAAAACATTCAGTACTTC.